A single T cell receptor (beta chain) is shown here with its context. Original processing methods: Using reference gene primer amplification, nucleated cell counts were estimated. The repertoire was sequenced with immunoSEQ multiplex PCR; TCRdb's copy has only in-frame clones and lacks some. Clone size and V and J calls were adopted from that table, with D and trimming inferred from the DNA. Of over 400,000 clones listed, just over 85% are singletons. This specimen comes from a study of blood T cell repertoires in COVID-19. Study context: Italy, Spain and the United States were the sources of the convalescent and acute COVID-19 samples. T cells, B-cell-depleted T cells, or PBMCs provided the cDNA or gDNA that served as material.

V was clipped by 3 bases and J by 0 bases, with 13 bases between them. The V gene's germline CDR1 is DFQATT and CDR2 SNEGSKA (reference sequence). This CDR3 contains 15 residues. Sequencing input: peripheral blood. The receptor comes from a woman under 40 with active or convalescent COVID-19. This chain uses TRBV20-1 with TRBJ2-3; D gene uncertain. The CDR3 loop is CSASVGISSTDTQYF. In DNA, the CDR3 is TGCAGTGCTAGTGTCGGTATCTCTAGCACAGATACGCAGTATTTT.